This TCR beta chain appears in the sequencing data of a study of T cell responses to AZD1222 COVID-19 vaccine (dated by TCRdb to the early 2020s). About the study as a whole: TCR sequencing was performed for over 230 trial participants, of whom approximately 200 were given two doses of AZD1222 and some 26 were given two doses of MenACWY control vaccine. Trial participants were enrolled by age into 18-55, 56-69 and 70-plus year subgroups, with 148, 28 and 57 TCR-sequenced participants respectively. What the study reported, not specific to this receptor: Nearly half of unique spike-specific TCRs reportedly recognized epitopes outside regions mutated in the B.1.351 and B.1.1.7 variants. Conclusions about previously exposed vaccinees were limited because only six or seven AZD1222 recipients were SARS-CoV-2 seropositive at baseline. The whole spike protein was spanned by vaccine-associated CD4 TCRs, and dominant responses were seen in regions 160-218 and 743-854. In the small 56-69-year group, the increase in depth fell short of significance, most likely because of low power. Most participants were white British and females outnumbered males, and the authors suggested that clonal diversity may have been underestimated. A significant rise in spike-specific TCR breadth and depth was observed after two AZD1222 doses relative to day 0 and relative to MenACWY recipients. Because no day 14 peak-response samples were available, repertoires were characterized only after the peak T cell response.

On this clone: Which antigen it targets is not known. The record has no base qualities; no much larger clone is one base away.

The CDR3 regions of human TCRbeta chains were analyzed by immunosequencing. In the authors' own workflow: TCRs in the repertoires were compared against a reference library of SARS-CoV-2-specific TCRs that had been generated with the MIRA antigen-specificity platform. Breadth was defined as the fraction of unique TCRs that were SARS-CoV-2-associated, and depth was defined as the fraction of total T cells that were SARS-CoV-2-associated. Using the MIRA data, each spike-specific TCR was mapped to the spike region that the TCR reacts to and placed in a CD4 or CD8 class. Log10-transformed breadth and depth values were compared by one-way ANOVA with Sidak's multiple comparisons tests. TCRdb's version of the immuneACCESS table is confined to in-frame rearrangements and falls short of the full clone set. An unresolved V gene accounts for under half of the shortfall where checked; the remainder is of unknown origin. Clone size and V and J calls were adopted from that table, with D and trimming inferred from the DNA. Counted in this sample were about 88,000 clones; 90% of them appeared once. The ten largest clones add up to roughly 5.9% of the sample.

Read against the paper, the sample's time point label means: about 28 days (+/-7) after the second vaccine dose. AZD1222 recipients whose second dose came at about 4 weeks and those whose second dose came at about 12 weeks were combined into one group, since spike-specific TCR depth and breadth did not differ between the two schedules. Samples from vaccinated people were obtained from the UK trials COV001 and COV002, which included a single-blind randomized controlled phase 2/3 trial of AZD1222 (ChAdOx1 nCoV-19) in healthy adults. Trial participant PBMC samples were collected at day 0 and day 28 after the second dose for TCRbeta chain sequencing. The sequence was obtained from an adult who received the AZD1222 COVID-19 vaccine. The specimen comprised peripheral blood, sampled 28 days after the second AZD1222 dose.

The DNA sequence follows: TGTGCCTGTATAGGGGCTACGGGGGCGCGGAACACTGAAGCTTTCTTT. Its translation is CACIGATGARNTEAFF. The chain joins TRBV30 to TRBJ1-1, and possibly TRBD1, on 6 matching bases. According to the germline V gene (reference sequence), CDR1 reads GTSNPN and CDR2 reads SVGIG. V loses 6 bases of germline sequence and J loses 1 base, and the interval between the two ends is 21 bases. The CDR3 measures 16 amino acids from cysteine to phenylalanine. The entry retains the CDR3 DNA only, 48 bases that are in frame from base 1.